This T cell receptor (beta chain) was identified during a study of blood T cell repertoires in COVID-19. The wider study: Samples of COVID-19 (acute and convalescent) were obtained from the United States, Italy and Spain. T cells, B-cell-depleted T cells, or PBMCs supplied cDNA or gDNA.

Original processing notes: Using reference gene primer amplification, nucleated cell counts were estimated. The data were produced by immunoSEQ multiplex PCR, yet TCRdb's version contains in-frame clones alone and is incomplete. The V and J calls and clone size are taken from that table; D and trimming were inferred from the DNA. The table records about 66,000 clones, about 91% of them present only once. This sequence originates from a woman aged 70-85 years with acute or convalescent COVID-19. The sample consisted of peripheral blood.

CDR3 nucleotides: TGTGCCAGCTCTGGGGGGGATCTTACGTCGGATGAGCAGTTCTTC. Translating it yields CASSGGDLTSDEQFF. The chain joins TRBV3-1 (or the pseudogene TRBV3-2) to TRBJ2-1; 7 bases align to TRBD2. The CDR3 totals 15 residues. The germline V gene has CDR1 LGHDT and CDR2 YNNKEL (reference sequence). V lost 8 bases, J lost 8 bases, and 15 bases stayed unmatched.